This T cell receptor (beta chain) stems from a study of blood T cell repertoires in COVID-19. Participants were aged roughly 18 to 90 years, lived in around 25 US areas, and enrolled virtually. Germline CDR1 and CDR2: KGHDR and SFDVKD. V dropped 5 bases and J dropped 5 bases, with 10 bases sitting between them. This CDR3 spans 13 amino acids. Clones were read by immunoSEQ multiplex PCR, and TCRdb kept only the in-frame ones, dropping some. The table records roughly 420,000 clones, approximately 90% of them present only once. The receptor was derived from a woman in her thirties with acute COVID-19. The J gene is TRBJ2-3, the V gene TRBV24-1; no firm D call. Input material: PBMCs or T cells enriched from blood (not recorded which). DNA for the CDR3: TGTGCCACCAGTGCGGTAGCAAAAGATACGCAGTATTTT. It encodes CATSAVAKDTQYF.